This section outlines one T cell receptor (beta chain) sequence together with its context. Measured with immunoSEQ multiplex PCR; TCRdb has only the in-frame clones, and not every one. Of approximately 130,000 clones detected, more than 75% appear once; the ten largest clones hold about 2.7%. The sample belongs to a study of control samples from healthy donors and cancer patients. Germline-derived CDR1 and CDR2 are MDHEN and SYDVKM. CDR3 size: 17 residues. Trimming cost V 2 bases and J 0 bases, with 14 bases left between them. This clonotype originated in a man aged 60 to 75 in good health. The material sequenced was blood. The chain joins TRBV28 to TRBJ1-3, with D perhaps TRBD1 (6 bases). CDR3 sequence (DNA): TGTGCCAGCAGTTTAGTAGACAGGCGTAGCTCTGGAAACACCATATATTTT. It yields the protein CASSLVDRRSSGNTIYF.